Each of the 2 T cell receptor beta chains below was sequenced from the same sample in a study of early T cells in non-severe SARS-CoV-2 infection. TCRdb independently ran MiXCR on the 5' RACE reads; one entry per CDR3 protein. The sample lists tens of thousands of distinct CDR3 sequences, over 10% seen once, with about 6% in the top ten. Sequencing was done on a sample of whole blood. The receptors here all came from an adult who was a healthcare worker with PCR-confirmed SARS-CoV-2 infection or an uninfected control (not recorded which).

Worth noting for this clonotype: Relative to the germline gene, one junction end is altered; a read error may explain this. The chain couples TRBV18 to TRBJ2-5; D gene ambiguous. The CDR3 contains 13 residues. The germline CDR1 and CDR2 sequences are KGHSH and LQKENI. This chain's CDR3 is CVSSPMLQETQYF. The CDR3 nucleotides are TGTGTCAGCTCACCAATGCTCCAAGAGACCCAGTACTTC.

At least ten counts were recorded for this clonotype. The rearrangement uses TRBV7-9 and TRBJ2-1; possibly TRBD2 for D (5 bases). From germline, CDR1 is SEHNR and CDR2 FQNEAQ (reference sequence). V shed 3 bases and J shed 15 bases, with 12 bases lying between them. This CDR3 comprises 11 residues. CDR3 sequence (DNA): TGTGCCAGCAGCTTTAACGGAGGACCGTTCTTC. Residues: CASSFNGGPFF. The full variable domain, with the rest looked up from reference TRBV7-9 and TRBJ2-1, is DTGVSQNPRHKITKRGQNVTFRCDPISEHNRLYWYRQTLGQGPEFLTYFQNEAQLEKSRLLSDRFSAERPKGSFSTLEIQRTEQGDSAMYLCASSFNGGPFFGPGTRLTVL.